Detailed here is one T cell receptor beta chain. The antigen is unknown. The sample originates from a study of blood T cells in healthy people across ages. General study findings and limits: Relative to aged donors, long-lived donors carried more naive CD4+ cells and displayed higher diversity.

V was shortened by 0 bases and J by 0 bases, with 14 bases between the two germline ends. The CDR3 is 17 amino acids. CDR1 is SGHDN, CDR2 FVKESK, per germline. For the second PCR, which ran for roughly 7 to 11 cycles, a sample-barcoded 5' primer and a J-beta primer mix were used. A template-switch adaptor with 12 random nucleotides tagged each cDNA molecule. TCRdb reprocessed the 5' RACE reads with MiXCR, giving one entry per CDR3 protein. The table includes 760,000 or so distinct CDR3 sequences, 20% to 30% detected once. This same sample was also part of a study on T cells of mothers and their children. That source reports: Mothers yielded over 9.5 million CDR3 reads, children some 3 million each. Mother-child pairs who were related displayed a slightly higher overlap than unrelated pairs, a difference that was non-significant.

The rearrangement uses TRBV14 and TRBJ1-2; no clear D gene. This TCR came from a boy between 5 and 17 years old in good health. The sequenced sample was blood. CDR3 sequence (DNA): TGTGCCAGCAGCCAAGACCGAGGCACCGTAGCTAACTATGGCTACACCTTC. It translates to CASSQDRGTVANYGYTF.